This TCR beta chain was captured by sequencing in a study of cytomegalovirus exposure and HLA in healthy donors. Overall study results and limits: Most likely, a cluster of highly shared sequence variants arose as a sequencing artifact. DRB1 showed the most TCR associations and HLA-C the fewest in a later analysis, as rates varied by HLA locus. According to an earlier analysis, most TCR beta V segments yielded productive rearrangements about 90% or about 30% of the time.

The PCR had 60 Vbeta and 13 Jbeta primers. The protocol was immunoSEQ multiplex PCR, while the TCRdb copy is restricted to in-frame clones and leaves out a portion. The sample lists some 200,000 clones; about 59% were seen once. Germline V gives CDR1 LNHDA, CDR2 SQIVND (reference sequence). The CDR3 contains 14 residues. V was trimmed by 6 bases and J by 13 bases, leaving 21 bases between them. This clone has more than one count but fewer than ten. Antigen specificity is unknown. The sample comprised PBMCs. V and J are TRBV19 and TRBJ1-4, with a weak D call TRBD1 (5 bases). This receptor was identified in a man aged 35-49 years in good health and CMV-seronegative. CDR3 residues: CASSWAQRGEGLFF. In DNA, the CDR3 is TGTGCCAGTAGCTGGGCCCAACGGGGGGAAGGACTGTTTTTT. The full variable domain, with the rest looked up from reference TRBV19 and TRBJ1-4, is DGGITQSPKYLFRKEGQNVTLSCEQNLNHDAMYWYRQDPGQGLRLIYYSQIVNDFQKGDIAEGYSVSREKKESFPLTVTSAQKNPTAFYLCASSWAQRGEGLFFGSGTQLSVL.